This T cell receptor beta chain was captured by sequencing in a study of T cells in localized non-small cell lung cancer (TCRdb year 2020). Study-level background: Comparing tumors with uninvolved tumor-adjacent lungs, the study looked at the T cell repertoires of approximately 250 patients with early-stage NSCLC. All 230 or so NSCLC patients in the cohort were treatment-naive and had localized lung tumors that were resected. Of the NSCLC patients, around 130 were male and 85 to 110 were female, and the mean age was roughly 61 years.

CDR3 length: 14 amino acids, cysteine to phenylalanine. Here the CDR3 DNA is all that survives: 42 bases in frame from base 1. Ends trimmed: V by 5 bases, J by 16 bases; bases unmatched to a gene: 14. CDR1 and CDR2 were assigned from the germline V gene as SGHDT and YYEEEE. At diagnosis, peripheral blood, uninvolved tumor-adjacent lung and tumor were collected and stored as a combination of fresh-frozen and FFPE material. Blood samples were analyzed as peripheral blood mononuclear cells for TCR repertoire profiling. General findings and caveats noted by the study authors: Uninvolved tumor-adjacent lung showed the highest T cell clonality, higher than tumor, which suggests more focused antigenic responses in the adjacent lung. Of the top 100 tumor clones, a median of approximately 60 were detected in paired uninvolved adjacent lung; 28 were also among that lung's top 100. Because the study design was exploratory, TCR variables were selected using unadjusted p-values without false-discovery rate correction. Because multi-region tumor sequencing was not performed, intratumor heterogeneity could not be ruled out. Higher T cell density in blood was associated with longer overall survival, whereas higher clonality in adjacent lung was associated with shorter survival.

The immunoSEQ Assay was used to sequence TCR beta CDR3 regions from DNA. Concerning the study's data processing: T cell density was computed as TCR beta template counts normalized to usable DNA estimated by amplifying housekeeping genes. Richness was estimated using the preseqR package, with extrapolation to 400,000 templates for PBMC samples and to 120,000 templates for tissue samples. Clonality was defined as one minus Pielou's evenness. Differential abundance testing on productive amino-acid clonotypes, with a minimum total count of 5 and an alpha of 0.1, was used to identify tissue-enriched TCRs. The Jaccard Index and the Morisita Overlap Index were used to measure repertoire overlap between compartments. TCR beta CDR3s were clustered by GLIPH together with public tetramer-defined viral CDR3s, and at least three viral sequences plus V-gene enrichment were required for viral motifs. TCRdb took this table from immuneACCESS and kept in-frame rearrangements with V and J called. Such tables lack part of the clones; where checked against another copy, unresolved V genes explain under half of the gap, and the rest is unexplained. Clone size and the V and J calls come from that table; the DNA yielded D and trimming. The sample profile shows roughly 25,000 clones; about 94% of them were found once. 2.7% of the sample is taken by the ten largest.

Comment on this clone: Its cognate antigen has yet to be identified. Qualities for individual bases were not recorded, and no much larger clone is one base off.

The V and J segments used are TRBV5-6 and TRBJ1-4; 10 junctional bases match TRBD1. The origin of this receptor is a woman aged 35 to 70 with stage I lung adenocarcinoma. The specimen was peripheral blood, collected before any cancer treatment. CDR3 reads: CASSQAGTGEKGFF. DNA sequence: TGTGCCAGCAGTCAGGCCGGGACAGGGGAAAAGGGGTTTTTT.